This TCR beta chain came from a study of OX40 agonist ivuxolimab in advanced cancers. CDR1 and CDR2 (germline): KGHSH, LQKENI. CDR3 size: 14 residues. V was pared by 0 bases and J by 7 bases, with 9 bases between. Profiled with immunoSEQ multiplex PCR; TCRdb holds only in-frame clones, not every one. The sample has about 100,000 clones, just over 90% seen once. The chain recombines TRBV18 with TRBJ1-4; D uncertain. The starting material was CD4+ or CD8+ T cells sorted from blood, obtained in a trial of the OX40 agonist ivuxolimab. The receptor was derived from an adult with an advanced solid tumor such as melanoma, head and neck, liver or kidney cancer. CDR3 protein: CASSPPGGSEKLFF. DNA for the CDR3: TGTGCCAGCTCACCACCGGGAGGATCTGAAAAACTGTTTTTT.